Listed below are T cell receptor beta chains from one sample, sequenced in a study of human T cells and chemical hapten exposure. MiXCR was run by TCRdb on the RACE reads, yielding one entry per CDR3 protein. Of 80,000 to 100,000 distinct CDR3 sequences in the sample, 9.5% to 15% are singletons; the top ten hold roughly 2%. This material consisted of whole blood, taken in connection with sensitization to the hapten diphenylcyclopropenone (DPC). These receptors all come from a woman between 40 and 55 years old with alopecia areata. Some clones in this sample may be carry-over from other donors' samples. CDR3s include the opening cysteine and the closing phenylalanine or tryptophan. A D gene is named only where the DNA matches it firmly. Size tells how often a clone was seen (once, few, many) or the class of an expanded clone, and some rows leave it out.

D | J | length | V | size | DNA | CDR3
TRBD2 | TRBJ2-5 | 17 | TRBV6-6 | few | TGTGCCAGCAGTTACTCGGGACTAGCCTATGGGGGAGAGACCCAGTACTTC | CASSYSGLAYGGETQYF
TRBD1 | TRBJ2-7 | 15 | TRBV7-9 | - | TGTGCCAGCAGCCTGGAGAGACCGGGACAGAGGGGGCAGTACTTC | CASSLERPGQRGQYF
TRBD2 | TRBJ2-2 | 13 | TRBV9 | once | TGTGCCAGTGGCGGGAGAACTACCGGGGAGCTGTTTTTT | CASGGRTTGELFF
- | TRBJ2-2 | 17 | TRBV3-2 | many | TGTGCCAGCAGCCAAGTAGACAGGGCCGCCCCTCCCGGGGAGCTGTTTTTT | CASSQVDRAAPPGELFF
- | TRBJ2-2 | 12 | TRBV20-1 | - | TGCAGTACATCCACGTACACCGGGGAGCTGTTTTTT | CSTSTYTGELFF
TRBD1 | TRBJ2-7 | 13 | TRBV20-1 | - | TGCAGTGCTAGCAGACAGGGGCTATACGAGCAGTACTTC | CSASRQGLYEQYF
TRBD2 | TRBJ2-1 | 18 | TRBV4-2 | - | TGTGCCAGCAGCCAAGATCCGGCGGGAGGGGGTCTGAGGAATGAGCAGTTCTTC | CASSQDPAGGGLRNEQFF
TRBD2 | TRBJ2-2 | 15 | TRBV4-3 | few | TGCGCCAGCAGCCAAGAACGACTAGCGGGCGGGGAGCTGTTTTTT | CASSQERLAGGELFF
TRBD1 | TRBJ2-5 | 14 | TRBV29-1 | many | TGCAGCGTTCGTCGACAGGGGATAGGGGAGACCCAGTACTTC | CSVRRQGIGETQYF
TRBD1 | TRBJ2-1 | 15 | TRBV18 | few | TGTGCCAGCTCCCCGGGGGACAGGACATACAATGAGCAGTTCTTC | CASSPGDRTYNEQFF
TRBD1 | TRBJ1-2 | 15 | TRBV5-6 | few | TGTGCCAGCAGCCAATGGGGACAGCCCGACTATGGCTACACCTTC | CASSQWGQPDYGYTF
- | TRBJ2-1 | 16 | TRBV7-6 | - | TGTGCCAGCAGCTTAGCCGGGACAACTACTTACAATGAGCAGTTATTC | CASSLAGTTTYNEQLF
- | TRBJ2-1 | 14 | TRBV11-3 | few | TGTGCCAGCAGCTTAGCGGGGGTATTGAATGAGCAGTTCTTC | CASSLAGVLNEQFF
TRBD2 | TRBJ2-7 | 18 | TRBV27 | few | TGTGCCAGCAGTGCCGATCATTCGGGCGGGAGGTGGGCATACGAGCAGTACTTC | CASSADHSGGRWAYEQYF
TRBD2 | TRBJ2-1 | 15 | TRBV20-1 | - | TGCAGTGCCAACGCAGGGACTAGCGGATACAATGAGCAGTTCTTC | CSANAGTSGYNEQFF
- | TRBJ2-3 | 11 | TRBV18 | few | TGTGCCAGCTCACCCCCAGATACGCAGTATTTT | CASSPPDTQYF
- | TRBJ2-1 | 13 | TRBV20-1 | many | TGCAGCGCGAACGAGGGGGGAGCGAATGAGCAGTTCTTC | CSANEGGANEQFF
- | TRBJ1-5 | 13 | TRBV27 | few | TGTGCCAGCAGTGAGATCACGGGTCAGCCCCAGCATTTT | CASSEITGQPQHF
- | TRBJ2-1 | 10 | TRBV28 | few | TGTGCCAGCAGTTGGGGGAAGCAGTTCTTC | CASSWGKQFF
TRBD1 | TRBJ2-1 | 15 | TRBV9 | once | TGTGCCAGCAGCGCCCGGGACAGGGCCTACAATGAGCAGTTCTTC | CASSARDRAYNEQFF
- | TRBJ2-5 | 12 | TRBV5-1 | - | TGCGCCAGCAGCTCGGAGCGGGAGACCCAGTACTTC | CASSSERETQYF
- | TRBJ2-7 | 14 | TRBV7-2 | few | TGTGCCAGCAGCCCAGGGGTCGGGAGCTACGAGCAGTACTTC | CASSPGVGSYEQYF
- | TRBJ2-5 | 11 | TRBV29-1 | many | TGCAGCGTTGAAGGTACCGTGACCCAGTACTTC | CSVEGTVTQYF
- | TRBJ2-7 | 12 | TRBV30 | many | TGTGCCTGGAGTGTTTCACGCTACGAGCAGTACTTC | CAWSVSRYEQYF
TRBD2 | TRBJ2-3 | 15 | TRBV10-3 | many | TGTGCCATCACCGCACTAGCGGGAAACACAGATACGCAGTATTTT | CAITALAGNTDTQYF
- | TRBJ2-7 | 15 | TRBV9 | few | TGTGCCAGCAGCGGTAGCGCCCTAAGCTCCTACGAGCAGTACTTC | CASSGSALSSYEQYF
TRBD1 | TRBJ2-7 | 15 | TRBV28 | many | TGTGCCAGCAGTTTGAGGACAGGGGGCTTGAACGAGCAGTACTTC | CASSLRTGGLNEQYF
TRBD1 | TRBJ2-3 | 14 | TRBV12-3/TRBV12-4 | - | TGTGCCAGCAGCCTAGGACAGGACACAGATACGCAGTATTTT | CASSLGQDTDTQYF
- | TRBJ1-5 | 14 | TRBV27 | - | TGTGCCAGCAGTTTTTCGGGGATCAATCAGCCCCAGCATTTT | CASSFSGINQPQHF
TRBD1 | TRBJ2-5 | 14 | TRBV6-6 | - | TGTGCCAGCAGTTACCTGGACAGGGCTGAGACCCAGTACTTC | CASSYLDRAETQYF
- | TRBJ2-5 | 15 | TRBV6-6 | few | TGTGCCAGCAGTCCTTCTTGGTCGGGGCGAGAGACCCAGTACTTC | CASSPSWSGRETQYF
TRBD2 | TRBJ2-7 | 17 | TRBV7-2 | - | TGTGCCAGCAGCCTACCTTCGCAGGGCGGGAGTAGGTACGAGCAGTACTTC | CASSLPSQGGSRYEQYF
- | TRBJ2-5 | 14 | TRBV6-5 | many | TGTGCCACCCGGCAGGGGAGGACGAAGGGGACCCAGTACTTC | CATRQGRTKGTQYF
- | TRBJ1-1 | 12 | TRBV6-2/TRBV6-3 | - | TGTGCCAGCAAAACGATAATAACTGAAGCTTTCTTT | CASKTIITEAFF
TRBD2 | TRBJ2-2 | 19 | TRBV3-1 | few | TGTGCCAGCAGCCAAGTGACCAGCGGGAGGGGAGCGAACACCGGGGAGCTGTTTTTT | CASSQVTSGRGANTGELFF
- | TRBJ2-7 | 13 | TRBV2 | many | TGTGCCAGCAGTGACGGGGTAGCCCCCGAGCAGTACTTC | CASSDGVAPEQYF
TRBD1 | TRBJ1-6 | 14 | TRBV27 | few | TGTGCCAGCAGTCGGGACAGGAGGGATTCACCCCTCCACTTT | CASSRDRRDSPLHF
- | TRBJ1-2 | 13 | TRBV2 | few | TGTGCCAGCAACCCCACAGGGACCTATGGCTACACCTTC | CASNPTGTYGYTF
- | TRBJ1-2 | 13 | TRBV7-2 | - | TGTGCCAGCAGCTTAGGCGGAAACTATGGCTACACCTTC | CASSLGGNYGYTF
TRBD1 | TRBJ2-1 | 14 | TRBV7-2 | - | TGTGCCAGCAGCCGGGACAGGGGAAACAATGAGCAGTTCTTC | CASSRDRGNNEQFF
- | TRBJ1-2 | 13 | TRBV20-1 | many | TGCAGTGCTAGCGAACCACAGCACTATGGCTACACCTTC | CSASEPQHYGYTF
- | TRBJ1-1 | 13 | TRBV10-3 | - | TGTGCCATCCAGGGAAGGCAGAACACTGAAGCTTTCTTT | CAIQGRQNTEAFF
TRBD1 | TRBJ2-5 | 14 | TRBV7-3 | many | TGTGCCAGCAGCCTACAGGGGGCAGGGGAGACCCAGTACTTC | CASSLQGAGETQYF
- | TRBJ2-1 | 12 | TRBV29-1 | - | TGCAGCGCCTCGACTAGTTACAATGAGCAGTTCTTC | CSASTSYNEQFF
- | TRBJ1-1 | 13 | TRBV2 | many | TGTGCCAGCAGTGAGGGGGCAAACACTGAAGCTTTCTTT | CASSEGANTEAFF
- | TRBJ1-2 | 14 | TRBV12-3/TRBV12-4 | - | TGTGCCAGCAGTTTATTTGGGGCCGACTATGGCTACACCTTC | CASSLFGADYGYTF
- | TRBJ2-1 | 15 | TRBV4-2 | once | TGTGCCAGCAGCCAAGATGTCCAGGGGCTTGGGGAGCAGTTCTTC | CASSQDVQGLGEQFF
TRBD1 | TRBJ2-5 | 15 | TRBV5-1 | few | TGCGCCAGCAACTCGCGACAGGGGGCCGGAGAGACCCAGTACTTC | CASNSRQGAGETQYF
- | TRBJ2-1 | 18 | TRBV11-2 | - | TGTGCCAGCAGCTTAGTTGGCGGACGGGGGGCCTCCTACAATGAGCAGTCCTTC | CASSLVGGRGASYNEQSF
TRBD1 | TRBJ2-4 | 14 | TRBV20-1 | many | TGCAGTGCTAGAGAGCGGGACAGGGGTTACATTCAGTACTTC | CSARERDRGYIQYF
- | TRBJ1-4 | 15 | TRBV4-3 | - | TGCGCCAGCAGCCAAGATTTAGGCAGGGTTGAAAAACTGTTTTTT | CASSQDLGRVEKLFF
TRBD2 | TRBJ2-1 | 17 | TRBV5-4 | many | TGTGCCAGCAGCTCAGGAACTAGCGGGAGGGTTTGGAATGAGCAGTTCTTC | CASSSGTSGRVWNEQFF
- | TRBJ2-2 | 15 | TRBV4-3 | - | TGCGCCAGCAGCCAAGATTTTATGGGGTCCGGGGAGCTGTTTTTT | CASSQDFMGSGELFF
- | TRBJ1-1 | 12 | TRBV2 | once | TGTGCCAGCCTAAGACTGAACACTGAAGCTTTCTTT | CASLRLNTEAFF
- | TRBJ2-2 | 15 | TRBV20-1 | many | TGCAGTGCTAGACGGGACACAGCCGCCACCGGGGAGCTGTTTTTT | CSARRDTAATGELFF
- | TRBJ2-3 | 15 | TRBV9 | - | TGTGCCAGCAGCGTACAAGGCCCCCTCACAGATACGCAGTATTTT | CASSVQGPLTDTQYF